This T cell receptor (beta chain) was retrieved from a study of blood T cell repertoires in COVID-19. Study summary: Researchers got acute and convalescent COVID-19 samples from the United States, Italy and Spain.

Those enrolled in Seattle joined during active infection and were followed longitudinally afterward. Germline CDR1 reads SGHTS; CDR2 reads YDEGEE. This CDR3 is built from 14 residues. The V and J ends lost 1 base and 0 bases respectively, with 7 bases between them. The data were produced by immunoSEQ multiplex PCR, yet TCRdb's version contains in-frame clones alone and is incomplete. The sample lists 100,000 to 150,000 clones; roughly 90% were seen once. The rearrangement uses TRBV5-8 and TRBJ1-1, with TRBD1 as a possible D gene (5 bases). Sequencing was performed on peripheral blood. The receptor was isolated from a man in his sixties with COVID-19, enrolled during active disease. The CDR3 bases are TGTGCCAGCAGCTTGTCAGGGATGAACACTGAAGCTTTCTTT. Its translation is CASSLSGMNTEAFF.